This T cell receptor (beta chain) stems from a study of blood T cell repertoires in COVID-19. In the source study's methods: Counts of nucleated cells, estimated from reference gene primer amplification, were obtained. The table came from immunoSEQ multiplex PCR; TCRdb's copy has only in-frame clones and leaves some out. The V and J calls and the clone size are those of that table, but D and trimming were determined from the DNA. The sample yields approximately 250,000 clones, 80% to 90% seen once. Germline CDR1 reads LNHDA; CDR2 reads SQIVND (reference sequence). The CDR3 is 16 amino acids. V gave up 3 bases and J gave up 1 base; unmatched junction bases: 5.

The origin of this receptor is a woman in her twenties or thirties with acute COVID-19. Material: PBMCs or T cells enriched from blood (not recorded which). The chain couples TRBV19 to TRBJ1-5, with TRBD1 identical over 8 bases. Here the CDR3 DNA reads TGTGCCAGTAGTATGGGGACAGGTCGGAGCAATCAGCCCCAGCATTTT. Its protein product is CASSMGTGRSNQPQHF.